The 22 T cell receptor beta chains presented below share a single source sample, sequenced in a study of response to subunit inactivated influenza vaccine. A single record per CDR3 protein comes from TCRdb applying MiXCR to the RT-PCR reads. The data hold hundreds of thousands of distinct CDR3 sequences, with 15% to 18% observed a single time. Source: PBMCs from blood, taken approximately 12 days after vaccination. The receptors here all came from a man in his forties or fifties who received an inactivated influenza vaccine.

This clonotype was detected only a few times. The chain uses TRBV5-1 and TRBJ2-1; 10 bases map to TRBD2. The CDR3 consists of 16 residues. J lost 2 bases, V lost 0 bases, and 2 bases had no gene match. Germline V gives CDR1 SGHRS, CDR2 YFSETQ. This CDR3 reads CASSLGSGRTYNEQFF. The CDR3 coding sequence is TGCGCCAGCAGCTTGGGTAGCGGGAGGACCTACAATGAGCAGTTCTTC.

This chain uses TRBV28 with TRBJ2-7; D ambiguous. The J call is doubtful: the DNA matches TRBJ2-1 better. This CDR3 has 13 amino acids. Germline lookup yields CDR1 MDHEN and CDR2 SYDVKM. CDR3 in DNA: TGTGCCAGCAGTTTAAAGCGACCCTACGAGCAGTTCTTC. Encoded protein: CASSLKRPYEQFF.

In this sample, this clonotype turned up once. The chain employs TRBV11-2 and TRBJ2-7; 11 bases match TRBD2. This CDR3 region has 16 residues. CDR1 is SGHAT, CDR2 FQNNGV, per germline. Trimming removed 5 bases from V and 1 base from J; junction bases left unmatched: 7. CDR3 coding DNA: TGTGCCAGCAGCCTCCCGACTAGCGGGGTTTCCTACGAGCAGTACTTC. Translation: CASSLPTSGVSYEQYF.

This clonotype was seen a handful of times. V and J are TRBV6-5 and TRBJ2-3; tentatively, D is TRBD1 or TRBD2 (5 bases each). The V gene lost 2 bases and the J gene lost 4 bases, with 10 bases spanning the gap. This CDR3 region has 14 residues. CDR1 and CDR2 (germline): MNHEY, SVGAGI. CDR3 amino acids: CASSYRDPPDTQYF. DNA of the CDR3: TGTGCCAGCAGTTACAGGGACCCCCCAGATACGCAGTATTTT.

This clonotype was found a few times. The gene calls are TRBV19 and TRBJ2-3, with D perhaps given as TRBD1 or TRBD2 (5 bases each). The CDR3 runs to 14 residues. V was cut by 1 base and J by 7 bases, with 12 bases left in between. Germline V CDR1 and CDR2: LNHDA, SQIVND (reference sequence). The CDR3, as DNA: TGTGCCAGTAGTATAGGGGGGATCAAGAATACGCAGTATTTT. Its protein product is CASSIGGIKNTQYF. Drawing the rest from reference TRBV19 and TRBJ2-3, the complete variable domain is DGGITQSPKYLFRKEGQNVTLSCEQNLNHDAMYWYRQDPGQGLRLIYYSQIVNDFQKGDIAEGYSVSREKKESFPLTVTSAQKNPTAFYLCASSIGGIKNTQYFGPGTRLTVL.

The V gene is TRBV20-1, the J gene TRBJ2-7; no reliable D call. The V end lost 0 bases, the J end lost 1 base, and 7 bases lay between the germline ends. From germline, CDR1 is DFQATT and CDR2 SNEGSKA (reference sequence). The CDR3 has 13 residues. The CDR3 here is CSARERSSYEQYF. The CDR3 DNA is TGCAGTGCTAGAGAGAGGTCTTCCTACGAGCAGTACTTC.

The chain carries TRBV20-1 and TRBJ2-1; D unclear. The CDR3 extends over 11 amino acids. Trimming took off 4 bases at V and 8 bases at J, with 9 bases between the two ends. Germline V gene sequence: CDR1 DFQATT, CDR2 SNEGSKA (reference sequence). CDR3 sequence (DNA): TGCAGTGCTATAACAACCTATGAGCAGTTCTTC. Its protein is CSAITTYEQFF.

DNA of the CDR3: TGCAGTGCTAGCCCCCAGGGAGGCAATCAGCCCCAGCATTTT. Amino acid sequence: CSASPQGGNQPQHF. The rearrangement joins TRBV20-1 to TRBJ1-5; a possible D gene is TRBD1 (5 bases). The germline V gene encodes CDR1 DFQATT and CDR2 SNEGSKA (reference sequence). The CDR3 runs 14 residues. V gave up 3 bases and J gave up 2 bases, with 11 bases separating them.

This clonotype was detected a few times. The V gene is TRBV9, the J gene TRBJ2-3; 8 bases match TRBD2. The germline V gene has CDR1 SGDLS and CDR2 YYNGEE. V was clipped by 0 bases and J by 4 bases; unmatched bases: 4. The CDR3 sequence is 15 residues long. The chain's CDR3 is CASSVVAGFSDTQYF. CDR3 DNA sequence: TGTGCCAGCAGCGTAGTAGCGGGATTTTCAGATACGCAGTATTTT.

V gene TRBV7-2 combines with J gene TRBJ2-7, with D possibly TRBD2 on 6 matching bases. The length of the CDR3 is 13 residues. Trimming stripped 3 bases from V and 7 bases from J, with 13 bases between. Germline CDR1 and CDR2: SGHTA and FQGNSA. As DNA, the CDR3 is TGTGCCAGCAGCTTCGGCGGACGGGGGGAGCAGTACTTC. It yields the protein CASSFGGRGEQYF.

As DNA, the CDR3 is TGTGCCAGCAGCCGGCGGGGCGGGGAGCTGTTTTTT. As protein: CASSRRGGELFF. This chain joins TRBV11-2 and TRBJ2-2; maybe TRBD2 (6 bases). Trimming removed 5 bases at V and 7 bases at J, with 8 bases between. Germline V gene lookup returns CDR1 SGHAT and CDR2 FQNNGV. The CDR3 loop spans 12 amino acids.

The table lists this clonotype with a few counts. The chain carries TRBV6-1 and TRBJ1-3, with D maybe TRBD1 (6 bases). Germline lookup yields CDR1 MNHNS and CDR2 SASEGT. V lost 1 base, J lost 9 bases, and 13 bases lay in between. The CDR3 has 14 residues. The CDR3 DNA follows: TGTGCCAGCAGTGAAGGACAGCTGGGGGCCACCATATATTTT. It encodes CASSEGQLGATIYF.

V usage is TRBV11-2 and J usage is TRBJ2-3; 9 bases are shared with TRBD2. The germline V gene encodes CDR1 SGHAT and CDR2 FQNNGV. The CDR3 loop spans 16 amino acids. J was trimmed by 10 bases and V by 6 bases; bases with no gene match: 17. The CDR3 DNA follows: TGTGCCAGCAGGGCCCTCCGGCGGGAGGGCGCCGAGGCGCAGTATTTT. This codes for CASRALRREGAEAQYF.

Comment on this clonotype: This clone may be a read error of a much larger clone one base away. The chain employs TRBV10-3 and TRBJ1-2, with 8 bases matching TRBD1. Germline V lookup: CDR1 ENHRY, CDR2 SYGVKD. This CDR3 is 14 amino acids long. CDR3 DNA sequence: TGTACCATCAGTGAGTCGGGCAGGGGGCTTGGCTACACCTTC. This gives the protein CTISESGRGLGYTF.

This clonotype showed up just once. The V and J genes are TRBV4-3 and TRBJ2-5; 7 bases agree with TRBD2. Trimming cost V 1 base and J 3 bases; bases outside gene matches: 8. The CDR3 runs 16 residues. Germline-derived CDR1 and CDR2 are LGHNA and YSLEER. The CDR3 loop reads CASSQGSLGGKETQYF. Written as DNA, the CDR3 is TGCGCCAGCAGCCAAGGGTCGTTGGGGGGGAAAGAGACCCAGTACTTC.

This chain connects TRBV6-5 to TRBJ1-1, with D unresolved. This CDR3 comprises 14 residues. V lost 2 bases to trimming and J lost 4 bases, with 11 bases between them. Per the germline V gene, CDR1 is MNHEY and CDR2 is SVGAGI. As DNA, the CDR3 is TGTGCCAGCAGTTACCCACGCGACGCCACTGAAGCTTTCTTT. Protein sequence: CASSYPRDATEAFF.

This clonotype was recorded a few times. V gene TRBV9 combines with J gene TRBJ2-3, with D unclear. The germline CDR1 and CDR2 sequences are SGDLS and YYNGEE. V was shortened by 0 bases and J by 0 bases, with 8 bases between the two germline ends. This CDR3 comprises 15 residues. CDR3 sequence (DNA): TGTGCCAGCAGCGTAGAGCTCCGTAGCACAGATACGCAGTATTTT. It translates to CASSVELRSTDTQYF.

There are many counts of this clonotype. The chain uses TRBV10-3 and TRBJ2-7; 10 bases are shared with TRBD1. V lost 6 bases to trimming and J lost 7 bases; unmatched junction nucleotides: 6. The CDR3 runs 13 residues. Germline V lookup: CDR1 ENHRY, CDR2 SYGVKD. The DNA for the CDR3 is TGTGCCATCAGGCCGGACAGGGGGTTAGAGCAGTACTTC. It encodes CAIRPDRGLEQYF.

The genes are TRBV4-1 and TRBJ2-3; D remains unclear. CDR3 length: 15 amino acids. Trimming removed 2 bases at V and 3 bases at J, with 12 bases between. Germline lookup yields CDR1 MGHRA and CDR2 YSYEKL. CDR3 protein: CASSQNGPRTDTQYF. The CDR3 coding sequence is TGCGCCAGCAGCCAAAACGGACCCAGGACAGATACGCAGTATTTT.

CDR3 region: CASSFGTPLNEQFF. CDR3 sequence (DNA): TGTGCCAGCAGCTTCGGGACTCCACTGAATGAGCAGTTCTTC. The chain recombines TRBV7-3 with TRBJ2-1, with D perhaps matching TRBD2 (6 bases). The CDR3 has 14 residues. The V end was cut by 3 bases, the J end by 7 bases, with 13 bases between. Looked up from germline, CDR1 is SGHTA and CDR2 is FQGTGA.

This clonotype appeared many times. The CDR3 DNA follows: TGCAGTGCTAGAGATTTCAAGGGGCCGGTCTATGGCTACACCTTC. Translated, it gives CSARDFKGPVYGYTF. V usage is TRBV20-1 and J usage is TRBJ1-2, with D possibly being TRBD1 (5 bases). Germline assignment: CDR1 DFQATT and CDR2 SNEGSKA (reference sequence). Trimming took off 0 bases at V and 4 bases at J, with 15 bases between the two ends. The length of the CDR3 is 15 residues.

The V and J genes are TRBV5-5 and TRBJ2-7, with D perhaps assigned TRBD1 or TRBD2 (5 bases each). Germline V lookup: CDR1 SGHKS, CDR2 YYEKEE (reference sequence). V was shortened by 6 bases and J by 6 bases, with 19 bases between the two germline ends. The CDR3 loop spans 14 amino acids. CDR3 amino acids: CASTRVWGSGEQYF. Here the CDR3 DNA reads TGTGCCAGCACTCGCGTCTGGGGGAGTGGCGAGCAGTACTTC.